The entry below describes one TCR beta chain. The protocol was immunoSEQ multiplex PCR, while the TCRdb copy is restricted to in-frame clones and leaves out a portion. The sample comprises about 160,000 clones, over 70% of which are singletons, and about 5.7% rests with the top ten. This specimen belongs to a study of blood T cell repertoires in COVID-19. Across the whole study: The cDNA or gDNA used as material had been derived from T cells, B-cell-depleted T cells, or PBMCs.

Living in 25 or so US areas, the participants were between 18 and 89 years of age. The CDR3 extends over 15 amino acids. Germline lookup yields CDR1 SGDLS and CDR2 YYNGEE. The V end lost 1 base, the J end lost 5 bases, and 16 bases lay between the germline ends. The chain couples TRBV9 to TRBJ2-7; tentatively, D is TRBD1 (6 bases). Source material: PBMCs or T cells enriched from blood (not recorded which). This clonotype was obtained from a middle-aged woman with acute COVID-19. This CDR3 is CASSVYSTQGNEQYF. Here the CDR3 DNA reads TGTGCCAGCAGCGTATATTCCACGCAGGGGAACGAGCAGTACTTC.